This record concerns one T cell receptor (beta chain) sequence. What it binds is unknown. An Oncomine TCR Beta short-read assay was used to sequence the DNA from cultured CD4+ T cells. TCRdb processed the PCR reads anew with MiXCR; each CDR3 protein has one entry. The repertoire has around 20,000 distinct CDR3 sequences, around 50% of them found once; the top ten carry 8% to 10%. The data stem from a study of vaccination and CD4 T cells after COVID-19. Germline V lookup: CDR1 SGHRS, CDR2 YFSETQ. V lost 5 bases and J lost 3, with 10 bases in between. The CDR3 runs to 13 residues. Treatment indicated: roughly 10-day PBMC culture with coronavirus spike peptide pools or control peptides (ViraFEST assay).

The specimen sequenced was CD4+ T cells from blood, cultured in vitro. The TCR was taken from a human donor who had recovered from COVID-19. This rearrangement joins TRBV5-1 to TRBJ2-3; D is ambiguous. The CDR3 is CASRSTETDTQYF. In nucleotides, the CDR3 is TGCGCCAGCAGAAGTACGGAGACAGATACGCAGTATTTT.